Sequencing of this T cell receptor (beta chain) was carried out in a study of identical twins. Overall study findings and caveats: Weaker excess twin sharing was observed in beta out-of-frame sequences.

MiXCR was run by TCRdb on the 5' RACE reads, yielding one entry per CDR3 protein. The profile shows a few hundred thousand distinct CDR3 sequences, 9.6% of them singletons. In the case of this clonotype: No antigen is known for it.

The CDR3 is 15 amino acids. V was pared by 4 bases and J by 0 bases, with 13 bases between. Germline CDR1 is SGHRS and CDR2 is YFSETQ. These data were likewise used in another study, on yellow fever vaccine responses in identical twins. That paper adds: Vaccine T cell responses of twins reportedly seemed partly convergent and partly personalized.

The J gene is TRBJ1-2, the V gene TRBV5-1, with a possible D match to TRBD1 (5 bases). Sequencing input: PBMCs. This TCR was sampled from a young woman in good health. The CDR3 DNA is TGCGCCAGCAGCAGGACCAGGGAGGCTAACTATGGCTACACCTTC. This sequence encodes CASSRTREANYGYTF.